This TCR beta chain was found in a study of blood T cells in healthy people across ages. For the study at large: Capture by template switching was about one barcoded beta molecule per two T cells.

Details on this clonotype: Antigen specificity is unknown. One junction end disagrees with the germline gene, perhaps due to a read error.

The use of a sample-barcoded 5' primer and a J-beta primer mix characterized a second PCR of about 7 to 12 cycles. One entry per CDR3 protein results from TCRdb running MiXCR on the 5' RACE reads. Of about 1.5 million distinct CDR3 sequences listed, approximately 43% are singletons. Germline CDR1 is MNHEY and CDR2 is SVGEGT. CDR3 length: 13 amino acids. Those donating, healthy Caucasian individuals from Russia, were aged roughly 6 to 90. Staff drew 8 to 10 milliliters of peripheral blood from each donor. Regarding the study as a whole: A strong correlation was found between TCR beta diversity and the percentage of naive T cells.

The clonotype was recovered from a woman younger than 30 in good health. The chain uses TRBV6-2 or TRBV6-3 and TRBJ2-7; D is undetermined. Material for sequencing was blood. CDR3 region: CASSYSSHYEQYF. Written as DNA, the CDR3 is TGTGCCAGCAGTTACTCGTCCCACTACGAACAGTACTTC.